Presented here are 6 T cell receptor beta chains from one specimen sequenced in a study of blood T cell repertoires in COVID-19. Clones were sequenced by immunoSEQ multiplex PCR, and TCRdb holds only the in-frame ones, with some missing. Of tens of thousands of clones listed, approximately 90% are singletons. Sequencing used peripheral blood. Receptors originate from a man between 70 and 80 years old with active or convalescent COVID-19.

The chain links TRBV4-3 to TRBJ1-4; possibly TRBD1 for D (5 bases). Per germline, CDR1 LGHNA and CDR2 YSLEER. The CDR3 runs to 16 residues. The ends were cut back, 0 bases at V and 7 bases at J, with 15 bases in the middle. CDR3 amino acids: CASSQELVQGGEKLFF. The DNA for the CDR3 is TGCGCCAGCAGCCAAGAGTTGGTTCAGGGAGGTGAAAAACTGTTTTTT.

The rearrangement joins TRBV7-9 to TRBJ1-1; the D gene is possibly TRBD1 (5 bases). The V end was cut by 7 bases, the J end by 4 bases, with 16 bases between. Germline V lookup: CDR1 SEHNR, CDR2 FQNEAQ (reference sequence). This CDR3 is 14 amino acids long. The CDR3 bases are TGTGCCAGCACCACCGGACTGGGACTCACTGAAGCTTTCTTT. This encodes CASTTGLGLTEAFF.

This clone was seen a handful of times. The CDR3 DNA reads TGTGCCAGCAGAAGGGACAGGGCGGGAAGTATCACCGGGGAGCTGTTTTTT. Its translation is CASRRDRAGSITGELFF. The chain has TRBV27 and TRBJ2-2, with 9 bases that match TRBD1. Germline CDR1 and CDR2: MNHEY and SMNVEV (reference sequence). The CDR3 has 17 residues. The J segment lost 4 bases and the V segment lost 6 bases, leaving 12 bases of the junction unmatched.

The chain uses TRBV24-1 and TRBJ2-2; D might be TRBD2 (6 bases). Trimming left V 3 bases short and J 4 bases short, with 11 bases between. This CDR3 is 15 amino acids long. Germline lookup yields CDR1 KGHDR and CDR2 SFDVKD. CDR3 in amino acids: CATSDPRGSTGELFF. CDR3 DNA sequence: TGTGCCACCAGTGATCCCCGGGGGAGCACCGGGGAGCTGTTTTTT.

The chain uses TRBV5-1 and TRBJ2-5; 9 nucleotides line up with TRBD2. V lost 5 bases to trimming and J lost 5 bases; unmatched junction nucleotides: 7. Looked up from germline, CDR1 is SGHRS and CDR2 is YFSETQ. The CDR3 runs 14 residues. CDR3 in amino acids: CASRGTSGGETQYF. The CDR3 region has the DNA TGCGCCAGCAGAGGAACCAGCGGGGGGGAGACCCAGTACTTC. Combining the CDR3 with reference TRBV5-1 and TRBJ2-5 gives the whole variable domain KAGVTQTPRYLIKTRGQQVTLSCSPISGHRSVSWYQQTPGQGLQFLFEYFSETQRNKGNFPGRFSGRQFSNSRSEMNVSTLELGDSALYLCASRGTSGGETQYFGPGTRLLVL.

This chain connects TRBV24-1 to TRBJ2-3, with a tentative D call TRBD2 (5 bases). Germline loops: CDR1 KGHDR, CDR2 SFDVKD. With 1 base removed from V and 4 bases from J, the gap between germline ends came to 11 bases. There are 15 residues in the CDR3. CDR3 coding DNA: TGTGCCACCAGTGATTTCCGGGGTAACCCAGATACGCAGTATTTT. Encoded protein: CATSDFRGNPDTQYF.